What follows is one T cell receptor (beta chain) and its context. Assay used: immunoSEQ multiplex PCR; TCRdb lists only in-frame clones, some missing. Among 150,000 to 200,000 clones listed, around 80% were seen once. The entry originates in a study of cytomegalovirus exposure and HLA in healthy donors. CDR1 is SQVTM, CDR2 ANQGSEA, per germline. This CDR3 is built from 10 residues. The V end was cut by 0 bases, the J end by 8 bases, with 4 bases between. This chain joins TRBV29-1 and TRBJ1-1; D is ambiguous. This clonotype originated in a woman between 25 and 40 years old in good health and CMV-seronegative. Sequenced: PBMCs. The CDR3 coding sequence is TGCAGCGTTGAAGATATCGAAGCTTTCTTT. Protein: CSVEDIEAFF.